Following are 3 T cell receptor beta chains from one sample sequenced in a study of monozygotic twins with inflammatory bowel disease. TCRdb reprocessed the 5' RACE reads; each CDR3 protein has one entry and no DNA is given. This listing includes about 210,000 distinct CDR3 sequences. The sample taken for sequencing was blood. All receptors derive from a human donor with ulcerative colitis or Crohn's disease, or a healthy co-twin of an affected twin (not recorded which).

The chain employs TRBV29-1 and TRBJ2-3. This CDR3 is 12 amino acids long. Looked up from germline, CDR1 is SQVTM and CDR2 is ANQGSEA. Here the CDR3 reads CSASAAADTQYF.

J is TRBJ2-3 and V is TRBV6-6; TCRdb's D call of TRBD2 is untestable without DNA. This CDR3 contains 14 residues. Germline CDR1 is MNHNY and CDR2 is SVGAGI (reference sequence). CDR3 loop: CASTLGPYRDTQYF.

CDR3 sequence reads: CAWRWAGRRNTEAFF. The rearrangement joins TRBV30 to TRBJ1-1; checking the TCRdb D call of TRBD1 is not possible without DNA. CDR3 size: 15 residues. Germline assignment: CDR1 GTSNPN and CDR2 SVGIG (reference sequence).